This is a list of T cell receptor beta chains from one sample in a study of blood T cell repertoires in COVID-19. Sequencing used immunoSEQ multiplex PCR; TCRdb keeps in-frame clones, though not all of them. The sample yields about 200,000 clones, around 86% seen once. The source material was PBMCs or T cells enriched from blood (not recorded which). The receptors were sampled from a man aged 40-55 years with acute COVID-19. The CDR3 runs from the conserved cysteine through the conserved F or W. D genes are given only for firm matches. The size field is filled for only some rows; it gives once, few, many or a size class.

CDR3 DNA: TGTGCCAGCGTTCAACAGGGCCTATATGGCTACACCTTC; CDR3 protein: CASVQQGLYGYTF; J gene: TRBJ1-2; D gene: -; clone size: -; V gene: TRBV7-9
CDR3 DNA: TGTGCCAGCTCTCCTCAATCCGGGGACACCGGGGAGCTGTTTTTT; CDR3 protein: CASSPQSGDTGELFF; J gene: TRBJ2-2; D gene: -; clone size: -; V gene: TRBV18
CDR3 DNA: TGTGCCAGCAGCAAAAGCCTTCCGGGACAAGGTTACTACGAGCAGTACTTC; CDR3 protein: CASSKSLPGQGYYEQYF; J gene: TRBJ2-7; D gene: -; clone size: -; V gene: TRBV7-3
CDR3 DNA: TGTGCCAGCAGCTTAGCAGGGGGTGGGGAAAAACTGTTTTTT; CDR3 protein: CASSLAGGGEKLFF; J gene: TRBJ1-4; D gene: -; clone size: -; V gene: TRBV7-8
CDR3 DNA: TGTGCCAGCAGCCTCGGGCGTGGGGACAGGGTAACAGATACGCAGTATTTT; CDR3 protein: CASSLGRGDRVTDTQYF; J gene: TRBJ2-3; D gene: TRBD1; clone size: -; V gene: TRBV7-3
CDR3 DNA: TGTGCCAGCAGCCAAGAGGGGCTAGCGCGGTTCTTC; CDR3 protein: CASSQEGLARFF; J gene: TRBJ2-1; D gene: -; clone size: -; V gene: TRBV4-2
CDR3 DNA: TGTGCCAGCAGCATACGACAGGTCTTGTTAGAGACCCAGTACTTC; CDR3 protein: CASSIRQVLLETQYF; J gene: TRBJ2-5; D gene: -; clone size: -; V gene: TRBV21-1
CDR3 DNA: TGTGCCAGCTACCCCTGGACTAGCGGGAAAGAGACCCAGTACTTC; CDR3 protein: CASYPWTSGKETQYF; J gene: TRBJ2-5; D gene: TRBD2; clone size: -; V gene: TRBV5-4
CDR3 DNA: TGTGCCAGCATTCGGGGGGCCGGCACCGGGGAGCTGTTTTTT; CDR3 protein: CASIRGAGTGELFF; J gene: TRBJ2-2; D gene: -; clone size: once; V gene: TRBV6-5
CDR3 DNA: TGTGCCAGCAGCTTAGGACAGGGAAGTACCTACGAGCAGTACTTC; CDR3 protein: CASSLGQGSTYEQYF; J gene: TRBJ2-7; D gene: TRBD1; clone size: -; V gene: TRBV11-2
CDR3 DNA: TGTGCCAGCAGTCCCCTAACAGGGCTCTATGGCTACACCTTC; CDR3 protein: CASSPLTGLYGYTF; J gene: TRBJ1-2; D gene: -; clone size: -; V gene: TRBV27
CDR3 DNA: TGCGCCAGCAGACAGGGGAATGGCTACACCTTC; CDR3 protein: CASRQGNGYTF; J gene: TRBJ1-2; D gene: TRBD1; clone size: -; V gene: TRBV23-1
CDR3 DNA: TGTGCCAGTATGGGGGGTTTGGTGGCGCGGACTGAAGCTTTCTTT; CDR3 protein: CASMGGLVARTEAFF; J gene: TRBJ1-1; D gene: -; clone size: few; V gene: TRBV19
CDR3 DNA: TGCAGCGTTGGAGGTGTAGGCTACGAGCAGTACTTC; CDR3 protein: CSVGGVGYEQYF; J gene: TRBJ2-7; D gene: -; clone size: few; V gene: TRBV29-1
CDR3 DNA: TGTGCTAGTGGTTTGGTTACGAGGACAGGGATGAGCCACTATGGCTACACCTTC; CDR3 protein: CASGLVTRTGMSHYGYTF; J gene: TRBJ1-2; D gene: TRBD1; clone size: -; V gene: TRBV12-5
CDR3 DNA: TGTGCCAGCAGCTTACTAGCGGGAGGGCCAGATACGCAGTATTTT; CDR3 protein: CASSLLAGGPDTQYF; J gene: TRBJ2-3; D gene: TRBD2; clone size: -; V gene: TRBV13
CDR3 DNA: TGTGCCACCGGGGGGGACGGATCCTACGAGCAGTACTTC; CDR3 protein: CATGGDGSYEQYF; J gene: TRBJ2-7; D gene: TRBD2; clone size: -; V gene: TRBV24-1
CDR3 DNA: TGTGCCAGCAGTGACCGACTAGCCCAGTACTTC; CDR3 protein: CASSDRLAQYF; J gene: TRBJ2-5; D gene: -; clone size: once; V gene: TRBV27
CDR3 DNA: TGCGCCAGCAGCTCCGCAGGGGAAACGGGATCGGCCTACAATGAGCAGTTCTTC; CDR3 protein: CASSSAGETGSAYNEQFF; J gene: TRBJ2-1; D gene: -; clone size: -; V gene: TRBV5-1
CDR3 DNA: TGTGCCAGCAGCCAAGCGGAACAGGGTTTGGTCTACGAGCAGTACTTC; CDR3 protein: CASSQAEQGLVYEQYF; J gene: TRBJ2-7; D gene: -; clone size: few; V gene: TRBV4-2
CDR3 DNA: TGTGCCAGCAGCCGGGCTAGCGGGAGGACGGCCTACGAGCAGTACTTC; CDR3 protein: CASSRASGRTAYEQYF; J gene: TRBJ2-7; D gene: TRBD2; clone size: -; V gene: TRBV27
CDR3 DNA: TGTGCCAGCTCGACTAGCGGCCGATATACGCAGTATTTT; CDR3 protein: CASSTSGRYTQYF; J gene: TRBJ2-3; D gene: TRBD2; clone size: -; V gene: TRBV28
CDR3 DNA: TGTGCCAGCAGCGTCGCAGGGGGCTCGAACACCGGGGAGCTGTTTTTT; CDR3 protein: CASSVAGGSNTGELFF; J gene: TRBJ2-2; D gene: TRBD1; clone size: -; V gene: TRBV9
CDR3 DNA: TGTGCCAGCAGCCCGACAGGGAGGAATAATTCACCCCTCCACTTT; CDR3 protein: CASSPTGRNNSPLHF; J gene: TRBJ1-6; D gene: TRBD1; clone size: few; V gene: TRBV7-2
CDR3 DNA: TGTGCCAGCAGTGAACAAACTAGTGAGTTCTACGAGCAGTACTTC; CDR3 protein: CASSEQTSEFYEQYF; J gene: TRBJ2-7; D gene: -; clone size: -; V gene: TRBV6-1
CDR3 DNA: TGTGCCAGCAGTTTTGCGGCACGTAATGAAAAACTGTTTTTT; CDR3 protein: CASSFAARNEKLFF; J gene: TRBJ1-4; D gene: -; clone size: -; V gene: TRBV28
CDR3 DNA: TGCGCCAGCGGAAGGACAAATCTTGGGACTGAAGCTTTCTTT; CDR3 protein: CASGRTNLGTEAFF; J gene: TRBJ1-1; D gene: -; clone size: -; V gene: TRBV5-1
CDR3 DNA: TGCGCCAGCAGCTCACAACCGGGACAGGATGGCTACACCTTC; CDR3 protein: CASSSQPGQDGYTF; J gene: TRBJ1-2; D gene: TRBD1; clone size: -; V gene: TRBV5-1
CDR3 DNA: TGTGCCAGCAGATCAACAGGGGTGGGAGGAAACACCATATATTTT; CDR3 protein: CASRSTGVGGNTIYF; J gene: TRBJ1-3; D gene: TRBD1; clone size: once; V gene: TRBV5-4
CDR3 DNA: TGTGCCACAACCACACAGGGCCGCGGCTACACCTTC; CDR3 protein: CATTTQGRGYTF; J gene: TRBJ1-2; D gene: -; clone size: few; V gene: TRBV6-6
CDR3 DNA: TGTGCCAGCAGTGAACAGGGGGCTTATAATTCACCCCTCCACTTT; CDR3 protein: CASSEQGAYNSPLHF; J gene: TRBJ1-6; D gene: TRBD1; clone size: -; V gene: TRBV6-1
CDR3 DNA: TGCGCCAGCAGGGCTAGCGGGAAGTACGAGCAGTACTTC; CDR3 protein: CASRASGKYEQYF; J gene: TRBJ2-7; D gene: TRBD2; clone size: -; V gene: TRBV5-1
CDR3 DNA: TGTGCCAGCAGCTTGGGACAGGGTGATGGCTACACCTTC; CDR3 protein: CASSLGQGDGYTF; J gene: TRBJ1-2; D gene: TRBD1; clone size: -; V gene: TRBV7-3
CDR3 DNA: TGTGCCAGCAGTTCAGGGTTTAGCAATCAGCCCCAGCATTTT; CDR3 protein: CASSSGFSNQPQHF; J gene: TRBJ1-5; D gene: -; clone size: -; V gene: TRBV2
CDR3 DNA: TGTGCCAGCAGCGACACTAGCGGGAGGGCTGTTTCGTACTTC; CDR3 protein: CASSDTSGRAVSYF; J gene: TRBJ2-7; D gene: TRBD2; clone size: once; V gene: TRBV3-1/TRBV3-2
CDR3 DNA: TGTGCCAGCAGCACCGCGGGGGGGCCCGGGGAGCTGTTTTTT; CDR3 protein: CASSTAGGPGELFF; J gene: TRBJ2-2; D gene: TRBD2; clone size: -; V gene: TRBV11-3
CDR3 DNA: TGCGCCAGCAGCTTCGACAGGGGGTCCTACAATGAGCAGTTCTTC; CDR3 protein: CASSFDRGSYNEQFF; J gene: TRBJ2-1; D gene: TRBD1; clone size: -; V gene: TRBV5-1
CDR3 DNA: TGTGCCACCAGCAGAGTTCGAGAGACCCAGTACTTC; CDR3 protein: CATSRVRETQYF; J gene: TRBJ2-5; D gene: -; clone size: -; V gene: TRBV15
CDR3 DNA: TGCGCCAGCAGCTTCGGGTATTCTAGCACAGATACGCAGTATTTT; CDR3 protein: CASSFGYSSTDTQYF; J gene: TRBJ2-3; D gene: -; clone size: -; V gene: TRBV5-1
CDR3 DNA: TGTGCCAGCAGTCCCAGCTCCTACGAGCAGTACTTC; CDR3 protein: CASSPSSYEQYF; J gene: TRBJ2-7; D gene: -; clone size: -; V gene: TRBV2
CDR3 DNA: TGTGCCAGCAGTGAAGAGGTTGAGCAGTTCTTC; CDR3 protein: CASSEEVEQFF; J gene: TRBJ2-1; D gene: -; clone size: -; V gene: TRBV6-4
CDR3 DNA: TGTGCCAGCAGTGAACGGCTAGTATCCGAGACCCAGTACTTC; CDR3 protein: CASSERLVSETQYF; J gene: TRBJ2-5; D gene: -; clone size: -; V gene: TRBV2
CDR3 DNA: TGCGCCAGCAGCCAAGAACGGGACACTGAAGCTTTCTTT; CDR3 protein: CASSQERDTEAFF; J gene: TRBJ1-1; D gene: -; clone size: -; V gene: TRBV4-1
CDR3 DNA: TGTGCCAGCAGGGGGACACGTAGCAATCAGCCCCAGCATTTT; CDR3 protein: CASRGTRSNQPQHF; J gene: TRBJ1-5; D gene: -; clone size: -; V gene: TRBV2
CDR3 DNA: TGTGCCAGCAGCTTGGACACCTCCTACACTGAAGCTTTCTTT; CDR3 protein: CASSLDTSYTEAFF; J gene: TRBJ1-1; D gene: -; clone size: -; V gene: TRBV11-3
CDR3 DNA: TGCGCCAGCGGCCAAATAGGGGGTTCTGACGAGCAGTACTTC; CDR3 protein: CASGQIGGSDEQYF; J gene: TRBJ2-7; D gene: -; clone size: once; V gene: TRBV5-1
CDR3 DNA: TGTGCCAGCAGCCCAAGGGGGGGATATAGCAATCAGCCCCAGCATTTT; CDR3 protein: CASSPRGGYSNQPQHF; J gene: TRBJ1-5; D gene: -; clone size: once; V gene: TRBV5-8
CDR3 DNA: TGTGCCAGCAGCTTACTAGCGGGAGGGCCCCGGGAGCAGTTCTTC; CDR3 protein: CASSLLAGGPREQFF; J gene: TRBJ2-1; D gene: TRBD2; clone size: -; V gene: TRBV11-1
CDR3 DNA: TGTGCCAGCAGCGTAGGAGACTGGTCCACCGGGGAGCTGTTTTTT; CDR3 protein: CASSVGDWSTGELFF; J gene: TRBJ2-2; D gene: -; clone size: -; V gene: TRBV9
CDR3 DNA: TGTGCCAGCAGTCTGCGAGATACGCAGTATTTT; CDR3 protein: CASSLRDTQYF; J gene: TRBJ2-3; D gene: -; clone size: -; V gene: TRBV28
CDR3 DNA: TGTGCCATTAACACCGACAGGGACGGCTACACCTTC; CDR3 protein: CAINTDRDGYTF; J gene: TRBJ1-2; D gene: TRBD1; clone size: -; V gene: TRBV19
CDR3 DNA: TGTGCCAGCAGCTTAGGTGGGACTAGCGGGACCCTCGCGCAGTATTTT; CDR3 protein: CASSLGGTSGTLAQYF; J gene: TRBJ2-3; D gene: TRBD2; clone size: -; V gene: TRBV11-3
CDR3 DNA: TGTGCCAGTAGTATCTGGGGGGTCGGGGCCAACGTCCTGACTTTC; CDR3 protein: CASSIWGVGANVLTF; J gene: TRBJ2-6; D gene: -; clone size: -; V gene: TRBV19